The 30 T cell receptor beta chains below were found in one sample sequenced in a study of T-cell reconstitution after alpha-beta-depleted transplantation in children. A library of TCRbeta sequences, prepared with unique molecular identifiers, was generated. TCRdb independently ran MiXCR on the PCR reads; one entry per CDR3 protein. The sample consists of almost 250,000 distinct CDR3 sequences, about 23% of them appearing once. The input for sequencing was PBMCs, taken before TCRalphabeta/CD19-depleted stem cell transplant. All receptors derive from a girl aged 2 to 10 with Fanconi anemia, due to receive a stem cell transplant.

This clonotype was detected many times. The V gene is TRBV27, the J gene TRBJ2-3; D uncertain. The CDR3 runs 12 residues. Germline V gene lookup returns CDR1 MNHEY and CDR2 SMNVEV (reference sequence). Trimming took 5 bases from V and 2 from J, leaving 5 bases between them. CDR3 in amino acids: CASSTYTDTQYF. CDR3 DNA sequence: TGTGCCAGCAGTACCTACACAGATACGCAGTATTTT.

This chain uses TRBV5-1 with TRBJ2-7; D unclear. Germline V CDR1 and CDR2: SGHRS, YFSETQ. This CDR3 is 14 amino acids long. V lost 1 base and J 5 bases, leaving 13 bases between the germline ends. The CDR3 nucleotides are TGCGCCAGCAGCTTGCGGTACCAAGACGACGAGCAGTACTTC. Protein: CASSLRYQDDEQYF.

This clonotype came up a few times. V usage is TRBV29-1 and J usage is TRBJ2-3, with D tentatively TRBD2 (7 bases). V lost 8 bases and J lost 0, with 15 bases in between. Germline V lookup: CDR1 SQVTM, CDR2 ANQGSEA. The CDR3 has 14 amino acids. CDR3 nucleotide sequence: TGCAGCCTAATTCCGGGGGGCAGCACAGATACGCAGTATTTT. Translating it yields CSLIPGGSTDTQYF.

There are a few counts of this clonotype. The CDR3 DNA reads TGCGCCAGCAGCTTGACCCCCACAGGGATCTGGGACACTGAAGCTTTCTTT. This gives the protein CASSLTPTGIWDTEAFF. The chain links TRBV5-1 to TRBJ1-1, with D perhaps TRBD1 (6 bases). Trimming took 1 base from V and 3 from J, leaving 19 bases between them. CDR1 and CDR2 from the germline V gene are SGHRS and YFSETQ. CDR3 length equals 17 residues.

This clonotype came up a few times. The chain uses TRBV10-1 and TRBJ2-1, with D tentatively TRBD1 (5 bases). In germline, CDR1 is WNHNN, CDR2 SYGVQD (reference sequence). Trimming took 3 bases from V and 0 from J, leaving 15 bases between them. The CDR3 is made up of 17 amino acids. For the CDR3, the DNA is TGCGCCAGCAGTGAAGGGGCTCCAGCTCACTCCTACAATGAGCAGTTCTTC. Amino acids: CASSEGAPAHSYNEQFF.

The sample holds many counts of this clonotype. J is TRBJ2-7 and V is TRBV29-1; D unclear. The CDR3 has 11 residues. The V gene's germline CDR1 is SQVTM and CDR2 ANQGSEA. Trimming cost V 6 bases and J 3 bases, with 9 bases left between them. The CDR3 sequence: CSVPWGYEQYF. CDR3 coding DNA: TGCAGCGTGCCGTGGGGCTACGAGCAGTACTTC.

This chain uses TRBV9 with TRBJ2-1; D remains ambiguous. Trimming shortened V by 0 bases and J by 5 bases, and 18 bases separated the two germline ends. CDR3 size: 17 residues. Germline loops: CDR1 SGDLS, CDR2 YYNGEE. This CDR3 is CASSVDLIGQVDNEQFF. In nucleotides, the CDR3 is TGTGCCAGCAGCGTAGATCTTATCGGGCAGGTAGACAATGAGCAGTTCTTC.

This clonotype was seen many times. The chain recombines TRBV20-1 with TRBJ2-5, with a possible D match to TRBD2 (5 bases). Germline values: CDR1 DFQATT, CDR2 SNEGSKA (reference sequence). The CDR3 has 13 residues. The ends were cut back, 5 bases at V and 1 base at J, with 11 bases in the middle. The CDR3 DNA sequence: TGCAGTGCTCGTTCTAGCATCCAAGAGACCCAGTACTTC. This translates into CSARSSIQETQYF.

The chain joins TRBV21-1 to TRBJ2-1; the D call TRBD2 from the table was never checked on the DNA. TRBV21-1 is tagged as a pseudogene. This CDR3 has 15 amino acids. The CDR3 nucleotides read TGTGCCAGCAGCAAAGGTAGCGGGATAATGAGGTTTCAGTTCTTC. It translates to CASSKGSGIMRFQFF.

The chain links TRBV7-6 to TRBJ2-3; D possibly matches TRBD1 or TRBD2 (5 bases each). The germline V and J ends were trimmed by 3 bases and 3 bases, with 10 bases remaining between them. CDR1 is SGHVS and CDR2 is FNYEAQ in the germline V gene. This CDR3 is built from 14 residues. CDR3 residues: CASSLWDPTDTQYF. Here the CDR3 DNA reads TGTGCCAGCAGCTTGTGGGACCCGACAGATACGCAGTATTTT.

This chain links TRBV20-1 with TRBJ2-4; 9 positions agree with TRBD2. The V gene's germline CDR1 is DFQATT and CDR2 SNEGSKA (reference sequence). CDR3 length equals 14 residues. The V and J ends lost 3 bases and 8 bases, in that order; junction bases with no gene match: 8. CDR3 sequence: CSASRRGGVDIQYF. The DNA of the CDR3 is TGCAGTGCTAGCAGGCGGGGGGGCGTTGACATTCAGTACTTC.

This clonotype was seen a few times. The chain carries TRBV20-1 and TRBJ2-7, with 7 nucleotides matching TRBD1. Germline lookup yields CDR1 DFQATT and CDR2 SNEGSKA (reference sequence). This CDR3 has 13 amino acids. With 6 bases clipped from V and 6 bases from J, the junction kept 11 bases outside the gene matches. The CDR3 bases are TGCAGTGCGCTCACAGGGGCTCTCGCCGAGCAGTACTTC. Translating it yields CSALTGALAEQYF.

This rearrangement joins TRBV6-1 to TRBJ1-1, with a tentative D call TRBD1 (6 bases). CDR1 is MNHNS and CDR2 is SASEGT in the germline V gene. The CDR3 runs 12 residues. Between the trimmed V and J ends, which lost 6 bases and 6 bases, there was a span of 11 bases. This CDR3 reads CASRNQGSEAFF. In nucleotides, the CDR3 is TGTGCCAGCAGGAATCAGGGGTCTGAAGCTTTCTTT.

In its sample, this clonotype was seen many times. This chain uses TRBV20-1 with TRBJ2-1; 8 bases agree with TRBD2. Looked up from germline, CDR1 is DFQATT and CDR2 is SNEGSKA (reference sequence). J lost 4 bases, V lost 6 bases, and 5 bases had no gene match. The CDR3 is made up of 13 amino acids. Written as DNA, the CDR3 is TGCAGTGCCGGGGGGGTGAGATACAATGAGCAGTTCTTC. It translates to CSAGGVRYNEQFF.

This clonotype was found many times. The genes are TRBV27 and TRBJ2-7; 8 bases agree with TRBD2. Germline V gene data show CDR1 as MNHEY and CDR2 as SMNVEV (reference sequence). The CDR3 length is 13 residues. After removal of 3 bases from V and 3 bases from J, the junction contained 1 base not matched to a gene. CDR3 bases: TGTGCCAGCAGTTTCGGGACTAGCTACGAGCAGTACTTC. It yields the protein CASSFGTSYEQYF.

This clonotype was detected many times. This chain links TRBV29-1 with TRBJ1-3; D ambiguous. Germline-derived CDR1 and CDR2 are SQVTM and ANQGSEA. The CDR3 is 15 amino acids. V was pared by 0 bases and J by 0 bases, with 9 bases between. The CDR3 reads CSVEDHRFSGNTIYF. The CDR3 DNA follows: TGCAGCGTTGAAGATCACCGATTCTCTGGAAACACCATATATTTT.

DNA for the CDR3: TGCAGCGTTACCTCCGGCCTTCGCTCCTACGAGCAGTACTTC. Its protein is CSVTSGLRSYEQYF. The V gene is TRBV29-1, the J gene TRBJ2-7; no clear D gene. This CDR3 comprises 14 residues. The ends were cut back, 5 bases at V and 0 bases at J, with 14 bases in the middle. Per the germline V gene, CDR1 is SQVTM and CDR2 is ANQGSEA.

This sequence joins TRBV29-1 and TRBJ2-1; 11 bases fit TRBD1. The CDR3 consists of 14 residues. The germline V gene has CDR1 SQVTM and CDR2 ANQGSEA. Unmatched junction bases numbered 10, after V lost 4 bases and J lost 11 bases. The CDR3 loop reads CSVARDRGYQKQFF. In DNA form, the CDR3 reads TGCAGCGTTGCGCGGGACAGGGGGTACCAGAAGCAGTTCTTC.

In this sample, this clonotype turned up many times. V is TRBV6-2 or TRBV6-3 and J is TRBJ1-5, with TRBD1 matching over 7 bases. This CDR3 has 14 amino acids. Germline V lookup: CDR1 MNHEY, CDR2 SVGEGT. Trimming removed 3 bases from V and 5 bases from J; junction bases left unmatched: 4. CDR3 in DNA: TGTGCCAGCAGTTATAGGGGGCGCGATCAGCCCCAGCATTTT. Its translation is CASSYRGRDQPQHF.

This clonotype was found many times. The rearrangement uses TRBV27 and TRBJ2-1; tentatively, D is TRBD1 (6 bases). The CDR3 contains 16 residues. Germline CDR1 is MNHEY and CDR2 is SMNVEV (reference sequence). V gave up 2 bases and J gave up 3 bases, with 14 bases separating them. The DNA of the CDR3 is TGTGCCAGCAGTTTAGGGGGCGCCGAAGTCTACAATGAGCAGTTCTTC. Amino acid sequence: CASSLGGAEVYNEQFF.

There are a few counts of this clonotype. The chain links TRBV28 to TRBJ2-3; possible D gene TRBD2, 6 bases. The CDR3 has 18 residues. From germline, CDR1 is MDHEN and CDR2 SYDVKM. V dropped 6 bases and J dropped 2 bases, with 24 bases sitting between them. The CDR3: CASRVPFSGRLYTDTQYF. The CDR3 DNA reads TGTGCCAGCAGAGTTCCCTTTTCCGGGAGACTCTACACAGATACGCAGTATTTT.

This clonotype was seen a few times. This chain links TRBV29-1 with TRBJ2-7, with D perhaps TRBD1 or TRBD2 (5 bases each). The V and J ends lost 7 bases and 4 bases respectively, with 23 bases between them. Germline lookup yields CDR1 SQVTM and CDR2 ANQGSEA. The CDR3 extends over 15 amino acids. The CDR3: CSASPPPGRSYEQYF. The CDR3, as DNA: TGCAGCGCTTCGCCCCCGCCGGGACGGTCTTACGAGCAGTACTTC.

The V gene is TRBV11-2, the J gene TRBJ2-5; 12 positions agree with TRBD2. This CDR3 is 17 amino acids long. After removal of 1 base from V and 3 bases from J, the junction contained 6 bases not matched to a gene. Germline-derived CDR1 and CDR2 are SGHAT and FQNNGV. CDR3 DNA: TGTGCCAGCAGCTTAGTCTCACGGACTAGCGGGGAAGAGACCCAGTACTTC. Translated: CASSLVSRTSGEETQYF.

This sequence joins TRBV20-1 and TRBJ1-4; 11 nucleotides line up with TRBD1. With V trimmed by 5 bases and J by 8 bases, 4 bases remained unmatched. Germline-derived CDR1 and CDR2 are DFQATT and SNEGSKA (reference sequence). The CDR3 totals 13 residues. The CDR3 region is CSAEGQGEEKLFF. CDR3 nucleotide sequence: TGCAGTGCTGAGGGACAGGGGGAAGAAAAACTGTTTTTT.

This rearrangement joins TRBV29-1 to TRBJ2-3; D may correspond to TRBD1 or TRBD2 (5 bases each). The V end was cut by 6 bases, the J end by 2 bases, with 15 bases between. Germline V lookup: CDR1 SQVTM, CDR2 ANQGSEA. The CDR3 sequence is 14 residues long. The CDR3 is CSVGDPGTTDTQYF. CDR3 DNA: TGCAGCGTCGGGGACCCTGGGACCACAGATACGCAGTATTTT.

This clonotype showed up many times. The chain carries TRBV7-3 and TRBJ2-1, with 9 nucleotides matching TRBD2. Germline lookup yields CDR1 SGHTA and CDR2 FQGTGA. The CDR3 is 18 residues long. V shed 2 bases and J 4 bases; nucleotides not matched to a gene: 12. The CDR3 DNA reads as TGTGCCAGCAGCTTATTGTGGGCGGGAGGGACCTTATACAATGAGCAGTTCTTC. Translating gives CASSLLWAGGTLYNEQFF.

V gene TRBV10-2 combines with J gene TRBJ2-7; 7 positions agree with TRBD2. The V segment lost 2 bases and the J segment 0 bases; nucleotides outside the gene matches: 10. This CDR3 has 17 residues. The germline V gene encodes CDR1 WSHSY and CDR2 SAAADI. The chain's CDR3 is CASSEPLLAASSYEQYF. The CDR3 DNA reads TGCGCCAGCAGTGAGCCTCTTCTAGCGGCTAGCTCCTACGAGCAGTACTTC.

This clonotype was detected a few times. A much larger clone differs by one base, so this may be a read error. V gene TRBV6-5 combines with J gene TRBJ2-3; D might be TRBD1 (5 bases). CDR1 and CDR2 from the germline V gene are MNHEY and SVGAGI. The V end was cut by 2 bases, the J end by 2 bases, with 5 bases between. This CDR3 is 13 amino acids long. The CDR3 DNA reads TGTGCCAGCAGTTACGGGGCCACAGATACGCAGTATTTT. The encoded protein is CASSYGATDTQYF.

The genes are TRBV24-1 and TRBJ2-3, with D unclear. Germline V lookup: CDR1 KGHDR, CDR2 SFDVKD. V lost 2 bases, J lost 5 bases, and 4 bases lay in between. The CDR3 is 12 amino acids. The CDR3 protein is CATSDWVDTQYF. CDR3 DNA sequence: TGTGCCACCAGTGATTGGGTAGATACGCAGTATTTT.

The chain has TRBV28 and TRBJ2-1; D uncertain. The CDR3 length is 14 residues. Germline-derived CDR1 and CDR2 are MDHEN and SYDVKM. V was trimmed by 6 bases and J by 8 bases, leaving 17 bases between them. The CDR3 nucleotides read TGTGCCAGCAGCTCAATTTTGGGCCCCCATGAGCAGTTCTTC. Amino acid sequence: CASSSILGPHEQFF.